A single sample is the source of the 21 T cell receptor beta chains below, sequenced in a study of T-cell reconstitution after alpha-beta-depleted transplantation in children. During its preparation, the TCRbeta library received unique molecular identifiers. TCRdb used MiXCR to reprocess the PCR reads, holding one entry per CDR3 protein. The sample yields about 370,000 distinct CDR3 sequences, roughly 22% seen once. The input for sequencing was PBMCs from the stem cell graft donor, taken from the stem cell graft. These receptors all come from a human donor who donated a stem cell graft to a child with acute myeloid leukemia.

The rearrangement links TRBV11-2 to TRBJ2-3; D remains ambiguous. CDR3 length equals 11 residues. Per the germline V gene, CDR1 is SGHAT and CDR2 is FQNNGV. Trimming pared 0 bases from V and 7 bases from J, leaving 2 bases between. CDR3 bases: TGTGCCAGCAGCTTAGAGTATACGCAGTATTTT. Translated, it gives CASSLEYTQYF.

The chain uses TRBV7-6 and TRBJ2-1; D is ambiguous. Germline V gives CDR1 SGHVS, CDR2 FNYEAQ. Trimming cost V 1 base and J 10 bases, with 14 bases left between them. The CDR3 consists of 14 residues. The CDR3, as DNA: TGTGCCAGCAGCTTAGGGGCGCAGCTTAACGAGCAGTTCTTC. Amino acids: CASSLGAQLNEQFF.

This chain connects TRBV6-4 to TRBJ2-3, with 12 positions matching TRBD2. Germline CDR1 reads MRHNA; CDR2 reads SNTAGT. The CDR3 is 17 amino acids. V was clipped by 2 bases and J by 6 bases; unmatched bases: 9. CDR3 sequence: CASSDPRLAGAPDTQYF. CDR3 nucleotides: TGTGCCAGCAGTGACCCCCGACTAGCGGGAGCCCCCGATACGCAGTATTTT.

This sequence joins TRBV11-2 and TRBJ2-3, with 12 bases identical to TRBD2. The CDR3 runs 19 residues. Germline V gene sequence: CDR1 SGHAT, CDR2 FQNNGV. Trimming cost V 5 bases and J 1 base; bases outside gene matches: 13. The CDR3 protein is CASSLLAGGLRGGTDTQYF. In DNA, the CDR3 is TGTGCCAGCAGCCTTCTAGCGGGAGGGCTTCGCGGCGGCACAGATACGCAGTATTTT.

Turning to this clonotype: A read error may be the cause here, since a much bigger clone is one base away. The V call is TRBV20-1, the J call TRBJ2-4, with D tentatively TRBD2 (6 bases). Germline V gives CDR1 DFQATT, CDR2 SNEGSKA (reference sequence). CDR3 length equals 17 residues. The CDR3 spells CCARELADDLAKNIQYF. Here the CDR3 DNA reads TGCTGTGCTAGAGAATTAGCGGACGACTTAGCCAAAAACATTCAGTACTTC.

V and J are TRBV20-1 and TRBJ2-7; TRBD1 agrees at 7 bases. The CDR3 runs to 14 residues. V dropped 0 bases and J dropped 1; count of bases not matched to a gene: 3. Per germline, CDR1 DFQATT and CDR2 SNEGSKA (reference sequence). CDR3 amino acids: CSAREDRFSYEQYF. The CDR3 bases are TGCAGTGCTAGAGAGGACAGGTTTTCCTACGAGCAGTACTTC.

V usage is TRBV12-3 or TRBV12-4 and J usage is TRBJ2-7, with TRBD2 identical over 8 bases. The V segment lost 6 bases and the J segment 6 bases; nucleotides outside the gene matches: 7. The length of the CDR3 is 13 residues. The DNA for the CDR3 is TGTGCCAGCAGCACCGGGACTAGGCCCGAGCAGTACTTC. Its protein is CASSTGTRPEQYF.

This clonotype came up a few times. The genes are TRBV6-5 and TRBJ2-1; no clear D. The ends were cut back, 4 bases at V and 0 bases at J, with 7 bases in the middle. Looked up from germline, CDR1 is MNHEY and CDR2 is SVGAGI. The CDR3 contains 14 residues. Here the CDR3 DNA reads TGTGCCAGCAGTTGGTTGGCCTCCTACAATGAGCAGTTCTTC. Amino acids: CASSWLASYNEQFF.

This clonotype was seen more than once but under ten times. The rearrangement links TRBV27 to TRBJ2-7; 13 nucleotides match TRBD2. From germline, CDR1 is MNHEY and CDR2 SMNVEV (reference sequence). The junction had 18 bases not matched to a gene; V was cut back by 4 bases and J by 3 bases. The CDR3 spans 20 residues. CDR3 protein: CASSSDRITSGRAPGYEQYF. The CDR3 DNA follows: TGTGCCAGCAGTTCCGATCGGATAACTAGCGGGAGGGCCCCGGGCTACGAGCAGTACTTC.

The gene calls are TRBV24-1 and TRBJ1-1; D gene ambiguous. V gave up 7 bases and J gave up 1 base, with 6 bases separating them. This CDR3 contains 12 residues. Germline CDR1 KGHDR, CDR2 SFDVKD. Here the CDR3 DNA reads TGTGCCACCAGAGGTGCGAACACTGAAGCTTTCTTT. Encoded protein: CATRGANTEAFF.

The rearrangement links TRBV28 to TRBJ2-1; no definite D call. The CDR3 extends over 15 amino acids. Trimming pared 6 bases from V and 4 bases from J, leaving 16 bases between. The germline V gene encodes CDR1 MDHEN and CDR2 SYDVKM. This CDR3 is CASSPRLTQYNEQFF. The CDR3, as DNA: TGTGCCAGCAGCCCACGGCTCACTCAATACAATGAGCAGTTCTTC.

This clonotype was counted many times. The rearrangement links TRBV7-3 to TRBJ2-3; D may correspond to TRBD1 or TRBD2 (5 bases each). V was clipped by 2 bases and J by 4 bases, with 13 bases between them. The germline V gene encodes CDR1 SGHTA and CDR2 FQGTGA. CDR3 length equals 15 residues. DNA of the CDR3: TGTGCCAGCAGCTTAGGAGGCCGGGACGCAGATACGCAGTATTTT. Its translation: CASSLGGRDADTQYF.

The rearrangement joins TRBV18 to TRBJ2-1; 8 bases agree with TRBD2. V was pared by 3 bases and J by 9 bases, with 7 bases of the junction left unmatched. In germline, CDR1 is KGHSH, CDR2 LQKENI. The CDR3 length is 14 residues. CDR3: CASSPYFGGGEQFF. DNA for the CDR3: TGTGCCAGCTCACCTTATTTCGGGGGGGGTGAGCAGTTCTTC.

The rearrangement joins TRBV5-1 to TRBJ2-7; 10 bases map to TRBD1. V was clipped by 4 bases and J by 5 bases; unmatched bases: 6. Looked up from germline, CDR1 is SGHRS and CDR2 is YFSETQ. The length of the CDR3 is 14 residues. CDR3 sequence: CASSQGTGDDEQYF. CDR3 in DNA: TGCGCCAGCAGCCAAGGGACAGGGGACGACGAGCAGTACTTC.

This clonotype was counted ten times or more. The chain employs TRBV29-1 and TRBJ2-1, with 12 bases that match TRBD2. CDR3 length equals 17 residues. Germline CDR1 reads SQVTM; CDR2 reads ANQGSEA. After removal of 2 bases from V and 4 bases from J, the junction contained 9 bases not matched to a gene. The CDR3 sequence is CSVEPSGRAYSYNEQFF. The DNA for the CDR3 is TGCAGCGTTGAACCTAGCGGGAGGGCCTACTCTTACAATGAGCAGTTCTTC.

V gene TRBV10-1 combines with J gene TRBJ2-5; 7 nucleotides match TRBD2. Trimming removed 2 bases from V and 5 bases from J; junction bases left unmatched: 8. This CDR3 contains 15 residues. Looked up from germline, CDR1 is WNHNN and CDR2 is SYGVQD (reference sequence). The CDR3 DNA is TGCGCCAGCAGTGAGGCGGGAGCAGATGGGGAGACCCAGTACTTC. It is translated as CASSEAGADGETQYF.

This clonotype was counted a few times. CDR3 protein: CATSRGQGSQETQYF. CDR3 sequence (DNA): TGTGCCACCAGCAGGGGACAGGGAAGCCAAGAGACCCAGTACTTC. The chain carries TRBV15 and TRBJ2-5, with 9 bases matching TRBD1. The CDR3 is made up of 15 amino acids. V gave up 3 bases and J gave up 1 base; unmatched junction bases: 3. The germline V gene encodes CDR1 LNHNV and CDR2 YYDKDF (reference sequence).

This rearrangement joins TRBV29-1 to TRBJ2-1; the D is unclear. Trimming took off 6 bases at V and 3 bases at J, with 9 bases between the two ends. The germline V gene has CDR1 SQVTM and CDR2 ANQGSEA. The CDR3 covers 12 residues. CDR3 sequence reads: CSVILSYNEQFF. CDR3 DNA: TGCAGCGTAATCCTCAGCTACAATGAGCAGTTCTTC.

The CDR3 coding sequence is TGCAGTGCTAGAGATGTGTACGAGCAGTACTTC. Translated, it gives CSARDVYEQYF. The chain employs TRBV20-1 and TRBJ2-7; D call uncertain. Germline V lookup: CDR1 DFQATT, CDR2 SNEGSKA (reference sequence). This CDR3 is built from 11 residues. Trimming took off 0 bases at V and 4 bases at J, with 4 bases between the two ends.

This clonotype was seen a handful of times. CDR3 DNA: TGCAGCTCTGGGGATGAGGCAAACTATGGCTACACCTTC. Its protein is CSSGDEANYGYTF. V usage is TRBV29-1 and J usage is TRBJ1-2; D gene ambiguous. V was clipped by 8 bases and J by 2 bases, with 15 bases between them. This CDR3 contains 13 residues. Germline V gene lookup returns CDR1 SQVTM and CDR2 ANQGSEA.

This clonotype has more than one count but fewer than ten. CDR3 in DNA: TGCAGCGTACGGACAGGATACTACTATGGCTACACCTTC. Its translation: CSVRTGYYYGYTF. The J gene is TRBJ1-2, the V gene TRBV29-1; 7 nucleotides match TRBD1. The CDR3 has 13 residues. The germline CDR1 and CDR2 sequences are SQVTM and ANQGSEA. Losses at the gene ends were 6 bases for V and 3 bases for J; bases not matched to a gene: 7.